These T cell receptor beta chains were read from a single sample in a study of blood T cells in healthy people across ages. TCRdb itself ran the 5' RACE reads through MiXCR, one entry per CDR3 protein. The table has about 830,000 distinct CDR3 sequences, approximately 59% seen once. Source material: blood. These receptors all stem from a man aged 25-45 years in good health. Each CDR3 is given with its conserved first and last residue. The D gene is left open where the match is weak. Clone sizes are given selectively: once, few, many, or a class where the clone is expanded.

V gene: TRBV4-2; J gene: TRBJ2-5; D gene: TRBD2; clone size: NA; CDR3 DNA: TGTGCCAGCAGCCAAGATAGCGGGGGACAAGAGACCCAGTACTTC; CDR3 protein: CASSQDSGGQETQYF
V gene: TRBV9; J gene: TRBJ2-3; D gene: TRBD2; clone size: NA; CDR3 DNA: TGTGCCAGCAGCGCCCACGGGACTAGCGAAAGCACAGATACGCAGTATTTT; CDR3 protein: CASSAHGTSESTDTQYF
V gene: TRBV6-5; J gene: TRBJ2-1; D gene: NA; clone size: NA; CDR3 DNA: TGTACCAGCGGAGGCCACCCCAGGGAGCAGTTCTTC; CDR3 protein: CTSGGHPREQFF
V gene: TRBV24-1; J gene: TRBJ2-7; D gene: NA; clone size: NA; CDR3 DNA: TGTGCCACCAGTGATGACCACAGCTACGAGCAGTACTTC; CDR3 protein: CATSDDHSYEQYF
V gene: TRBV13; J gene: TRBJ1-5; D gene: NA; clone size: few; CDR3 DNA: TGTGCCAGCAGCTTAGGACCTGGGGCTGCGCAGCCCCAGCATTTT; CDR3 protein: CASSLGPGAAQPQHF
V gene: TRBV7-2; J gene: TRBJ2-5; D gene: TRBD2; clone size: few; CDR3 DNA: TGTGCCAGCAGCTTAGTACTGGGACTAGCGGGGGAGCGACAAGAGACCCAGTACTTC; CDR3 protein: CASSLVLGLAGERQETQYF
V gene: TRBV5-1; J gene: TRBJ2-1; D gene: TRBD2; clone size: NA; CDR3 DNA: TGCGCCAGCAGCTTTTCGGGGGGGGCCAATGAGCAGTTCTTC; CDR3 protein: CASSFSGGANEQFF
V gene: TRBV6-2/TRBV6-3; J gene: TRBJ1-5; D gene: TRBD1; clone size: few; CDR3 DNA: TGTGCCAGTGCGGACAGGGAGGAGCAGCCCCAGCATTTT; CDR3 protein: CASADREEQPQHF
V gene: TRBV20-1; J gene: TRBJ1-2; D gene: NA; clone size: NA; CDR3 DNA: TGCAGTGCTAGATACGACGGGGGGGCGGTTGGCTACACCTTC; CDR3 protein: CSARYDGGAVGYTF
V gene: TRBV10-3; J gene: TRBJ2-7; D gene: TRBD1; clone size: few; CDR3 DNA: TGTGCCATCAGTGGGACAGGGCTCTACGAGCAGTACTTC; CDR3 protein: CAISGTGLYEQYF
V gene: TRBV4-2; J gene: TRBJ1-6; D gene: NA; clone size: NA; CDR3 DNA: TGTGCCAGCAGCCCAGAGGCCGGGGGCAGGATCTATAATTCACCCCTCCACTTT; CDR3 protein: CASSPEAGGRIYNSPLHF
V gene: TRBV4-3; J gene: TRBJ2-3; D gene: NA; clone size: NA; CDR3 DNA: TGCGCCAGCAGCCAAGGCGCCTCCACGGGCACAGATACGCAGTATTTT; CDR3 protein: CASSQGASTGTDTQYF
V gene: TRBV7-9; J gene: TRBJ2-1; D gene: NA; clone size: NA; CDR3 DNA: TGTGCCAGCAACTTAATGGGGGGCCGGGATGAGCAGTTCTTC; CDR3 protein: CASNLMGGRDEQFF
V gene: TRBV5-1; J gene: TRBJ1-2; D gene: NA; clone size: NA; CDR3 DNA: TGCGCCAGCAGCCGGCGTTGGGAGGAGGGAAGGAAATATGGCTACACCTTC; CDR3 protein: CASSRRWEEGRKYGYTF
V gene: TRBV27; J gene: TRBJ1-1; D gene: NA; clone size: few; CDR3 DNA: TGTGCCAGCAGTTTATCGGCTCCAACCCTGGGTACTGAAGCTTTCTTT; CDR3 protein: CASSLSAPTLGTEAFF
V gene: TRBV29-1; J gene: TRBJ1-1; D gene: NA; clone size: NA; CDR3 DNA: TGCAGCGTTGAATGGAACACTGAAGCTTTCTTT; CDR3 protein: CSVEWNTEAFF
V gene: TRBV7-9; J gene: TRBJ1-5; D gene: NA; clone size: NA; CDR3 DNA: TGTGCCAGCAGCTTAGAGGGGGTTGCTAATCAGCCCCAGCATTTT; CDR3 protein: CASSLEGVANQPQHF
V gene: TRBV6-5; J gene: TRBJ2-1; D gene: NA; clone size: NA; CDR3 DNA: TGTGCCAGCAGTGCCGGGGCCTACCCCTACAATGAGCAGTTCTTC; CDR3 protein: CASSAGAYPYNEQFF
V gene: TRBV7-2; J gene: TRBJ2-3; D gene: NA; clone size: few; CDR3 DNA: TGTGCCAGCAGCCTTGACACTAGCTCCGTGCGAGATACGCAGTATTTT; CDR3 protein: CASSLDTSSVRDTQYF
V gene: TRBV5-1; J gene: TRBJ1-5; D gene: NA; clone size: few; CDR3 DNA: TGCGCCAGCAGCCCTGGTCGAGATAGTAATCAGCCCCAGCATTTT; CDR3 protein: CASSPGRDSNQPQHF
V gene: TRBV24-1; J gene: TRBJ2-5; D gene: NA; clone size: NA; CDR3 DNA: TGTGCCACCAGTGCTGGTTTGGGGGCCAGGGAGACCCAGTACTTC; CDR3 protein: CATSAGLGARETQYF
V gene: TRBV5-1; J gene: TRBJ2-1; D gene: TRBD1; clone size: many; CDR3 DNA: TGCGCCAGCAGCTCCACAGGGGAGACCTACAATGAGCAGTTCTTC; CDR3 protein: CASSSTGETYNEQFF
V gene: TRBV10-3; J gene: TRBJ1-2; D gene: TRBD1; clone size: few; CDR3 DNA: TGTGCCATCAGTTGGACAGGGAGTATCTATGGCTACACCTTC; CDR3 protein: CAISWTGSIYGYTF
V gene: TRBV30; J gene: TRBJ1-2; D gene: NA; clone size: NA; CDR3 DNA: TGTGCCTGGAGTGTACTGGGTCCGGGCGGCTACACCTTC; CDR3 protein: CAWSVLGPGGYTF
V gene: TRBV15; J gene: TRBJ1-2; D gene: NA; clone size: few; CDR3 DNA: TGTGCCACCAGCCGCTGGCGCAATGGCTACACCTTC; CDR3 protein: CATSRWRNGYTF
V gene: TRBV2; J gene: TRBJ1-5; D gene: NA; clone size: NA; CDR3 DNA: TGTGCCAGCAATAGGGACAACCATCAGCCCCAGCATTTT; CDR3 protein: CASNRDNHQPQHF
V gene: TRBV6-2/TRBV6-3; J gene: TRBJ2-5; D gene: NA; clone size: few; CDR3 DNA: TGTGCCAGCAGTTACTCTAGCGGTCGCCAAGAGACCCAGTACTTC; CDR3 protein: CASSYSSGRQETQYF
V gene: TRBV5-6; J gene: TRBJ1-5; D gene: NA; clone size: NA; CDR3 DNA: TGTGCCAGCAGCTTGGAAAGGACAGATAGCAATCAGCCCCAGCATTTT; CDR3 protein: CASSLERTDSNQPQHF
V gene: TRBV3-1; J gene: TRBJ1-1; D gene: NA; clone size: NA; CDR3 DNA: TGTGCCAGCAGCACCGTCAAAGGCACTGAAGCTTTCTTT; CDR3 protein: CASSTVKGTEAFF
V gene: TRBV4-2; J gene: TRBJ2-7; D gene: NA; clone size: once; CDR3 DNA: TGTGCCAGCAGCCAAGATCAGGCTTCGGGCGATGAGCAGTACTTC; CDR3 protein: CASSQDQASGDEQYF
V gene: TRBV5-1; J gene: TRBJ2-7; D gene: NA; clone size: NA; CDR3 DNA: TGCGCCAGCAGCTTGGCTGGAGGACAAACCTACGAGCAGTACTTC; CDR3 protein: CASSLAGGQTYEQYF
V gene: TRBV7-2; J gene: TRBJ2-3; D gene: NA; clone size: NA; CDR3 DNA: TGTGCCAGCAGCTTAGTGCAGAGAATCACAGATACGCAGTATTTT; CDR3 protein: CASSLVQRITDTQYF
V gene: TRBV7-2; J gene: TRBJ2-7; D gene: NA; clone size: NA; CDR3 DNA: TGTGCCAGCAGCTTAGTAGCAGGGATAAACTACGAGCAGTACTTC; CDR3 protein: CASSLVAGINYEQYF
V gene: TRBV20-1; J gene: TRBJ2-5; D gene: NA; clone size: few; CDR3 DNA: TGCAGTGCTAGAAGGGCAGAACAAGAGACCCAGTACTTC; CDR3 protein: CSARRAEQETQYF
V gene: TRBV29-1; J gene: TRBJ2-5; D gene: NA; clone size: NA; CDR3 DNA: TGCAGCGTTGAACGCGAATTCGAGGAGCAGTACTTC; CDR3 protein: CSVEREFEEQYF
V gene: TRBV4-3; J gene: TRBJ2-1; D gene: NA; clone size: few; CDR3 DNA: TGCGCCAGCAGCCTATCAGCCGCGGAGTACAATGAGCAGTTCTTC; CDR3 protein: CASSLSAAEYNEQFF
V gene: TRBV7-9; J gene: TRBJ1-2; D gene: NA; clone size: NA; CDR3 DNA: TGTGTCAGCAGCCCAAAGGCAGGGACCAATGGCTACACCTTC; CDR3 protein: CVSSPKAGTNGYTF
V gene: TRBV5-1; J gene: TRBJ2-3; D gene: TRBD1; clone size: once; CDR3 DNA: TGCGCCAGCAGCCCCGGGACGGACAGGGGCACAGATACGCAGTATTTT; CDR3 protein: CASSPGTDRGTDTQYF
V gene: TRBV27; J gene: TRBJ2-4; D gene: NA; clone size: NA; CDR3 DNA: TGTGCCAGCAGTTTTATGTTCAGGGGAGCCAAAAACATTCAGTACTTC; CDR3 protein: CASSFMFRGAKNIQYF
V gene: TRBV4-2; J gene: TRBJ1-1; D gene: NA; clone size: NA; CDR3 DNA: TGTGCCAGCAGCCAAGAGCCAGGGCCCACTGAAGCTTTCTTT; CDR3 protein: CASSQEPGPTEAFF
V gene: TRBV21-1; J gene: TRBJ1-5; D gene: NA; clone size: once; CDR3 DNA: TGTGCCAGCAGCAAAGATTCAGGGCCCGAATACTATAGCAATCGGCCCCAGCATTTT; CDR3 protein: CASSKDSGPEYYSNRPQHF
V gene: TRBV12-3/TRBV12-4; J gene: TRBJ2-1; D gene: NA; clone size: NA; CDR3 DNA: TGTGCCTCCACGGAGAGGGGCTATGAGCAGTTCTTC; CDR3 protein: CASTERGYEQFF
V gene: TRBV10-3; J gene: TRBJ2-1; D gene: NA; clone size: NA; CDR3 DNA: TGTGCCATCAGTGAGTCCGAGATCGAGCAGTTCTTC; CDR3 protein: CAISESEIEQFF